The clone carrying this T cell receptor (beta chain) was observed at least ten times. No antigen is known for it. The data originate from a study of post-analysis software for immune sequencing data. In germline, CDR1 is MGHDK, CDR2 SYGVNS. J was trimmed by 3 bases and V by 8 bases; bases with no gene match: 11. The CDR3 is 15 residues long. Study-level findings and limits: By F measure, samples from a shared preparation batch strongly co-clustered. Five TRBV segments, including TRBV5-6, TRBV5-1 and TRBV20-1, were more frequent in patients than controls. Controls showed significantly higher normalized Chao1 diversity than did multiple sclerosis patients.

Unique molecular identifiers had been added to the TCR beta cDNA libraries. MiXCR, run by TCRdb on the PCR reads, gives a single entry per CDR3 protein. The sample shows roughly 410,000 distinct CDR3 sequences, less than 40% of them seen only once. The sequence was obtained from a girl aged 10 to 17 with multiple sclerosis. This chain joins TRBV25-1 and TRBJ2-7; 9 nucleotides agree with TRBD2. The sequencing input was blood. CDR3 sequence: CASGGPGTSLYEQYF. DNA for the CDR3: TGTGCCAGCGGGGGGCCAGGGACTAGCCTCTACGAGCAGTACTTC.